The 2 T cell receptor beta chains below all came from one sample that was sequenced in a study of chemoradiotherapy in HPV16-positive cancers. Assay used: immunoSEQ multiplex PCR; TCRdb lists only in-frame clones, some missing. The sample carries 4,000 to 5,500 clones, 93% recorded once. This material was collected from a patient who underwent chemoradiotherapy. Every receptor here comes from a human donor with HPV-associated anogenital cancer.

The gene calls are TRBV7-9 and TRBJ1-2, with D unclear. CDR3 length: 11 amino acids. Germline V lookup: CDR1 SEHNR, CDR2 FQNEAQ (reference sequence). Trimming left V 1 base short and J 8 bases short, with 5 bases between. CDR3 in amino acids: CASSLGLGYTF. CDR3 DNA sequence: TGTGCCAGCAGCTTAGGGTTGGGCTACACCTTC.

V is TRBV6-1 and J is TRBJ1-1; D is undetermined. Trimming took 7 bases from V and 1 from J, leaving 10 bases between them. The CDR3 is 13 residues long. Germline V gene data show CDR1 as MNHNS and CDR2 as SASEGT. The CDR3 loop is CASTLNWNTEAFF. CDR3 sequence (DNA): TGTGCCAGCACTCTCAACTGGAACACTGAAGCTTTCTTT.